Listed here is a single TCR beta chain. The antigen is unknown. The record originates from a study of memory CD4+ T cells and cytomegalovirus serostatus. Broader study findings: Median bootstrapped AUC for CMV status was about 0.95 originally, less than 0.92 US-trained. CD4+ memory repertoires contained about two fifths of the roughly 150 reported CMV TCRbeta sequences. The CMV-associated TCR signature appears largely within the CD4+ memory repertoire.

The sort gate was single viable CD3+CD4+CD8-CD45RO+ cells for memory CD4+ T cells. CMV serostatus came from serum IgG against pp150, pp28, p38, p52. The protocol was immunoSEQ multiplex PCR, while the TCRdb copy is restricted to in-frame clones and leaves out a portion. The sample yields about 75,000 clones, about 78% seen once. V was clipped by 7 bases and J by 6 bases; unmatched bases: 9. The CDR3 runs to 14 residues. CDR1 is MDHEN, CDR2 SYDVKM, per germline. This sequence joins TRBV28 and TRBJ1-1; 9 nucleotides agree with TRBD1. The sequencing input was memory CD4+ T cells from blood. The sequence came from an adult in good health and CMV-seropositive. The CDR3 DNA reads TGTGCCAGCAAAAACGGACAGGGGACCGCTGAAGCTTTCTTT. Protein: CASKNGQGTAEAFF.